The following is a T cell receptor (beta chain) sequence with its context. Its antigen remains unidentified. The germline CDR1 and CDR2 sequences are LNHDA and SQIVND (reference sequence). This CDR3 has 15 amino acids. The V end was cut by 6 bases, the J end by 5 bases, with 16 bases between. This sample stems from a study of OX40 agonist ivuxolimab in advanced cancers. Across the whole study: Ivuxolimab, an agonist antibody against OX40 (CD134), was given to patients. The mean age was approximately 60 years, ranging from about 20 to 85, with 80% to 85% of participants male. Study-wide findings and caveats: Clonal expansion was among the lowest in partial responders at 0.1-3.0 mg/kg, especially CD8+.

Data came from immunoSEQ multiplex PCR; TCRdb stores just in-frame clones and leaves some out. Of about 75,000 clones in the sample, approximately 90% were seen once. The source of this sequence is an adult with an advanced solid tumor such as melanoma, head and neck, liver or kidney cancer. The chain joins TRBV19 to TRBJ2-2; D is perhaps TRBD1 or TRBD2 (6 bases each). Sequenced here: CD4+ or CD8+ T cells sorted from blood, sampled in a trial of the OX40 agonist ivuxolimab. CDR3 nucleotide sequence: TGTGCCAGTAGAGGGGGGCCCTTGGGGACCGGGGAGCTGTTTTTT. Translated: CASRGGPLGTGELFF. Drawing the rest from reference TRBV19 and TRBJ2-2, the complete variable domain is DGGITQSPKYLFRKEGQNVTLSCEQNLNHDAMYWYRQDPGQGLRLIYYSQIVNDFQKGDIAEGYSVSREKKESFPLTVTSAQKNPTAFYLCASRGGPLGTGELFFGEGSRLTVL.